Listed below are T cell receptor beta chains from one sample, sequenced in a study of shared clonotypes between healthy human individuals. Generated by immunoSEQ multiplex PCR, the TCRdb table keeps only in-frame clones and is missing some. The sample records over 2 million clones, about 94% being singletons. The source material was naive CD8+ T cells sorted from blood. The origin of the receptors is a man in his late teens or twenties in good health. The CDR3 runs from the conserved cysteine through the conserved F or W. A D gene is named only where the DNA matches it firmly. Size tells how often a clone was seen (once, few, many) or the class of an expanded clone, and some rows leave it out.

size	J	D	V	DNA	CDR3
.	TRBJ1-4	.	TRBV30	TGTGCCTGGAGTGCCGGGCTGGCGGATGAAAAACTGTTTTTT	CAWSAGLADEKLFF
once	TRBJ2-1	TRBD2	TRBV9	TGTGCCAGCAGCGTAGCGGGGGGGCCCTACAATGAGCAGTTCTTC	CASSVAGGPYNEQFF
.	TRBJ2-3	TRBD1	TRBV11-1	TGTGCCAGCAGCTCCTGGACAGGACCTAGCACAGATACGCAGTATTTT	CASSSWTGPSTDTQYF
.	TRBJ1-6	TRBD1	TRBV27	TGTGCCAGCAGCCCCTCAGGGGGCGAGTATAATTCACCCCTCCACTTT	CASSPSGGEYNSPLHF
.	TRBJ2-3	.	TRBV28	TGTGCCAGCGACTTCACCGATGGGATAACAGATACGCAGTATTTT	CASDFTDGITDTQYF
.	TRBJ2-7	.	TRBV2	TGTGCCAGCAGTGAAATAGGGGGGACCTACGAGCAGTACTTC	CASSEIGGTYEQYF
.	TRBJ1-6	.	TRBV5-4	TGTGCCAGCAGCTCTCGTTCGGCAGGAGGAGATTCACCCCTCCACTTT	CASSSRSAGGDSPLHF
.	TRBJ1-6	.	TRBV15	TGTGCCGTATCGCGCGACAGCTCTAATTCACCCCTCCACTTT	CAVSRDSSNSPLHF
.	TRBJ2-2	.	TRBV6-5	TGTGCCAGCAGTTATCGTTTTACCGGGGAGCTGTTTTTT	CASSYRFTGELFF
once	TRBJ1-2	.	TRBV5-8	TGTGCCAGCAGCTTGGAAGTATTTTTAGGGGAAGGCAGCTATGGCTACACCTTC	CASSLEVFLGEGSYGYTF
.	TRBJ2-7	.	TRBV29-1	TGCAGCGTTGAGGGTGAGCCCGGCGAGCAGTACTTC	CSVEGEPGEQYF
.	TRBJ2-4	.	TRBV13	TGTGCCAGCAGCCGGGGGACATTAATACCGCCCTCCTTC	CASSRGTLIPPSF
.	TRBJ2-1	.	TRBV29-1	TGCAGCGTTGACGCTCCCCAGATTGAGCAGTTCTTC	CSVDAPQIEQFF
.	TRBJ2-1	.	TRBV5-6	TGTGCCAGCAGCGTTGTGGGGGCCCTAATCGATGAGCAGTTCTTC	CASSVVGALIDEQFF
.	TRBJ2-7	TRBD1	TRBV5-1	TGCGCCAGCAGCTTGAACCGACAGGGGGTCTTAAGCGAGCAGTACTTC	CASSLNRQGVLSEQYF
.	TRBJ2-2	TRBD2	TRBV4-1	TGCGCCAGCAGCCAAGATCGGGGGGACGGGGAGCTGTTTTTT	CASSQDRGDGELFF
.	TRBJ2-7	TRBD2	TRBV7-2	TGTGCCAGCAGCACCGGGACTAGCGGGCTCTCCTACGAGCAGTACTTC	CASSTGTSGLSYEQYF
few	TRBJ1-1	.	TRBV5-4	TGTGCCAGCAGCTTGGCGGTGGGGTACATGAACACTGAAGCTTTCTTT	CASSLAVGYMNTEAFF
.	TRBJ2-7	.	TRBV5-6	TGTGCCAGCAGCTACACCGGGACGGCGCACTACGAGCAGTACTTC	CASSYTGTAHYEQYF
.	TRBJ1-5	.	TRBV19	TGTGCCAGTAGTACTGATAGCAATCAGCCCCAGCATTTT	CASSTDSNQPQHF
.	TRBJ2-4	.	TRBV12-2	TGTGCAAGTCGCTTAGTCCTCATCGCAGGGTCCGGAGCCAAAAACATTCAGTACTTC	CASRLVLIAGSGAKNIQYF
.	TRBJ2-3	.	TRBV4-2	TGTGCCAGCAGCCAAGAGGCGAGTGGTGGCACAGATACGCAGTATTTT	CASSQEASGGTDTQYF
.	TRBJ1-5	TRBD1	TRBV19	TGTGCCAGTTCGGACAGGGGGACCAATCAGCCCCAGCATTTT	CASSDRGTNQPQHF
once	TRBJ1-5	.	TRBV9	TGTGCCAGCAGCGTTGGGGGGCTTAGTCAGCCCCAGCATTTT	CASSVGGLSQPQHF
.	TRBJ1-2	.	TRBV4-1	TGCGCCAGCAGCCAAGATTATGCGAGCGGCTACACCTTC	CASSQDYASGYTF
.	TRBJ1-4	.	TRBV15	TGTGCCACCAGCAAGTCCGGGGCTAATGAAAAACTGTTTTTT	CATSKSGANEKLFF
.	TRBJ2-1	TRBD1	TRBV2	TGTGCCAGCAGGGGGGGACAGGGAGTCAATGAGCAGTTCTTC	CASRGGQGVNEQFF
.	TRBJ1-2	TRBD1	TRBV6-5	TGTGCCAGCAGTTACTCGGAGGGGGCCGGCTACACCTTC	CASSYSEGAGYTF
.	TRBJ2-7	.	TRBV21-1	TGTGCCAGCAGCGCGAGCGGGAGGCCAGAGCAGTACTTC	CASSASGRPEQYF
.	TRBJ2-2	.	TRBV7-9	TGTGCCAGCAGCTCCACTTTGGCGGGCGGGGAGCTGTTTTTT	CASSSTLAGGELFF
.	TRBJ2-1	.	TRBV7-3	TGTGCCAGCATTCACAAAGATGAGCAGTTCTTC	CASIHKDEQFF
.	TRBJ2-3	.	TRBV7-9	TGTGCCAGCAGCTTAGGAGGGATGGGGAGCACAGATACGCAGTATTTT	CASSLGGMGSTDTQYF
.	TRBJ1-2	.	TRBV4-1	TGCGCCAGCAGTAGCAGCCTCTATGGCTACACCTTC	CASSSSLYGYTF
once	TRBJ1-5	TRBD1	TRBV4-3	TGCGCCAGCAGCCAAGAAGTAGGGGGCCCGGGCAATCAGCCCCAGCATTTT	CASSQEVGGPGNQPQHF
.	TRBJ2-3	.	TRBV27	TGTGCCAGCAGTTTATGGAGCGGCAGCACAGATACGCAGTATTTT	CASSLWSGSTDTQYF
.	TRBJ2-5	TRBD2	TRBV7-9	TGTGCCAGCAGCTTTAGCGGGGGGCCAGAGACCCAGTACTTC	CASSFSGGPETQYF
once	TRBJ2-2	.	TRBV27	TGTGCCAGCAGTGGGGGCAGGCGGCCGAACACCGGGGAGCTGTTTTTT	CASSGGRRPNTGELFF
.	TRBJ2-7	.	TRBV7-9	TGTGCCAGCAGCTACGTGGGGACGGGAGACTACGAGCAGTACTTC	CASSYVGTGDYEQYF
.	TRBJ2-2	TRBD2	TRBV2	TGTGCCAGCAGTGAAGCGCAGGGACTAGCGGGAGCCGGGTCCGGGGAGCTGTTTTTT	CASSEAQGLAGAGSGELFF